A selection of T cell receptor beta chains follows, all from one sample in a study of Ad26.COV2.S vaccination and SARS-CoV-2 variants. The assay was immunoSEQ multiplex PCR, and TCRdb's table has in-frame clones only and misses some. The sample records hundreds of thousands of clones, roughly 90% being singletons. The material was peripheral blood, obtained in a trial of Ad26.COV2.S vaccine versus placebo. The source of these receptors is a person aged 18-65 years who received the Ad26.COV2.S COVID-19 vaccine or a placebo. CDR3s include the opening cysteine and the closing phenylalanine or tryptophan. Fields, in order: D gene, V gene, J gene, CDR3 protein, CDR3 DNA. A D gene is named only where the DNA matches it firmly.

d_gene: .; v_gene: TRBV5-6; j_gene: TRBJ2-1; CDR3aa: CASSYTGITYNEQFF; CDR3nt: TGTGCCAGCAGCTATACAGGGATAACCTACAATGAGCAGTTCTTC
d_gene: .; v_gene: TRBV6-5; j_gene: TRBJ1-5; CDR3aa: CASSYFRGAGNQPQHF; CDR3nt: TGTGCCAGCAGTTACTTCAGGGGCGCCGGCAATCAGCCCCAGCATTTT
d_gene: TRBD2; v_gene: TRBV5-6; j_gene: TRBJ2-5; CDR3aa: CASSSLGGREGETQYF; CDR3nt: TGTGCCAGCAGCTCCCTAGGCGGGAGAGAGGGGGAGACCCAGTACTTC
d_gene: TRBD2; v_gene: TRBV25-1; j_gene: TRBJ2-5; CDR3aa: CASSEGRLAGGETQYF; CDR3nt: TGTGCCAGCAGTGAGGGTAGACTAGCGGGCGGCGAGACCCAGTACTTC
d_gene: .; v_gene: TRBV6-6; j_gene: TRBJ1-5; CDR3aa: CASSRTESAYSNQPQHF; CDR3nt: TGTGCCAGCAGTCGGACGGAATCAGCATATAGCAATCAGCCCCAGCATTTT
d_gene: .; v_gene: TRBV18; j_gene: TRBJ2-7; CDR3aa: CASSMGPNSYEQYF; CDR3nt: TGTGCCAGCTCAATGGGACCCAACTCCTACGAGCAGTACTTC
d_gene: .; v_gene: TRBV5-6; j_gene: TRBJ2-4; CDR3aa: CASSRRERSIQYF; CDR3nt: TGTGCCAGCAGCAGGAGGGAACGGAGCATTCAGTACTTC
d_gene: .; v_gene: TRBV9; j_gene: TRBJ1-3; CDR3aa: CASSVGSSGNTIYF; CDR3nt: TGTGCCAGCAGCGTAGGGAGCTCTGGAAACACCATATATTTT
d_gene: .; v_gene: TRBV15; j_gene: TRBJ2-7; CDR3aa: CATSRTSALAYEQYF; CDR3nt: TGTGCCACCAGCAGAACGTCGGCGTTAGCCTACGAGCAGTACTTC
d_gene: .; v_gene: TRBV5-8; j_gene: TRBJ2-1; CDR3aa: CASSDGQLPGNEQFF; CDR3nt: TGTGCCAGCAGCGACGGACAGCTACCAGGGAATGAGCAGTTCTTC
d_gene: TRBD1; v_gene: TRBV4-3; j_gene: TRBJ1-2; CDR3aa: CASSQRQGGSYGYTF; CDR3nt: TGCGCCAGCAGCCAGAGACAGGGGGGGTCCTATGGCTACACCTTC
d_gene: .; v_gene: TRBV5-6; j_gene: TRBJ1-5; CDR3aa: CASSSRSSNQPQHF; CDR3nt: TGTGCCAGCAGCTCCAGATCTAGCAATCAGCCCCAGCATTTT
d_gene: .; v_gene: TRBV19; j_gene: TRBJ1-5; CDR3aa: CASRQGEQPQHF; CDR3nt: TGTGCCAGTAGACAGGGTGAACAGCCCCAGCATTTT